This TCR beta chain was captured by sequencing in a study of T cells expressing NK-cell markers (dated by TCRdb to about 2020). Study-wide context: Fewer than ten donors provided sorted CD3+CD56+NKG2C+, CD3+CD56+NKG2C- and CD3+CD56-NKG2C+ T-cell subsets, whose TCR beta-chain repertoires were profiled. Seven of the eight sequenced donors were HCMV-seropositive and one was HCMV-seronegative. The eight sequenced donors were randomly selected healthy volunteers, three men and five women. The libraries were sequenced on Illumina HiSeq 2000/2500, MiSeq or NextSeq, producing 2 x 150 bp reads. General findings and caveats noted by the study authors: In over five donors, the dominant CD3+CD56+NKG2C+ clonotypes were among the top 10 CD8+ clonotypes and accounted for roughly 1.0-7.0% of CD8+ T cells. Those dominant clonotypes were again the most abundant among CD3+CD56-NKG2C+ cells in a few donors, at roughly 25-65%. Whether the expanded NKG2C-expressing T cell clones were specific for HCMV antigens was left unclear.

Worth noting for this clonotype: Its antigen is still unknown.

The CDR3 runs 16 residues from the cysteine to the phenylalanine. The protein alone is recorded here. Reads for this sample came from an Illumina HiSeq 2000. TCR beta cDNA libraries were prepared using 5'RACE template switching, which introduced a universal primer site and unique molecular identifiers. cDNA synthesis was primed from the TCR beta constant segment and was followed by two successive PCR amplification steps. As for how the authors treated the data: Reads were demultiplexed and grouped by UMI with MIGEC, and clonotypes were assembled and quantified with MiTCR. To exclude erroneous sequences, only TCR cDNA sequences supported by at least two reads were retained. The tcR package was used for downstream repertoire analysis, and clonotypes were matched between fractions using CDR3 nucleotide sequence together with V segment. VDJmatch was used to annotate antigen specificity against VDJdb, with one amino acid substitution in CDR3 permitted. One entry per CDR3 protein sequence results from the TCRdb reprocessing of the reads, with DNA left out. For this entry, the V and J calls and clone size follow TCRdb and not the study's own pipeline. This sample's clone table shows approximately 170,000 distinct CDR3 sequences. Of the sample, roughly a fifth is held by the ten largest clones.

HCMV-specific IgG was detected in serum with a commercial ELISA kit to determine HCMV serostatus. Peripheral blood mononuclear cells were isolated from blood by Ficoll density gradient centrifugation. The receptor was derived from a man aged 18 to 69 in good health. The sample taken for sequencing was blood T cells: a sorted CD56 or NKG2C T cell subset, CD4+ or CD8+ T cells, or bulk PBMC T cells (not recorded which). The V gene is TRBV12-3 or TRBV12-4 and the J gene is TRBJ1-5; without DNA, the TCRdb call of TRBD1 cannot be checked. The CDR3 reads CASSTGPPWSNQPQHF.